Sequencing of this T cell receptor beta chain was carried out in a study of vaccination effects on CD4 cells after COVID-19. Trimming removed 1 base at V and 7 bases at J, with 13 bases between. This CDR3 comprises 14 residues. CDR1 SGHTA and CDR2 FQGNSA come from the germline V gene. Study outcomes and limitations: Few convalescent patients and no early post-infection timepoints were included in the study. Following vaccination, convalescents' spike-reactive clones were mostly new ones induced by the vaccine.

As for this clone: Its antigen remains unidentified.

The repertoire was sequenced with immunoSEQ multiplex PCR; TCRdb's copy has only in-frame clones and lacks some. The data contain tens of thousands of clones, 75% to 85% of them singletons. Antigen-specific CD4+ T cells expanded by the ViraFEST assay with viral peptide pools were then sequenced. Subsequent to a culture period of about ten days, CD4+ T cells were isolated. The person had a PCR-confirmed SARS-CoV-2 infection during March to December 2020. This chain connects TRBV7-2 to TRBJ1-2, with a tentative D call TRBD1 (6 bases). The receptor was isolated from a human donor who had a prior SARS-CoV-2 infection. Here the sequenced sample was CD4+ T cells from PBMCs cultured with HIV peptides, taken before COVID-19 vaccination. Subset here: HIV-1 Nef peptide pool negative control/reference culture. The CDR3 nucleotides read TGTGCCAGCAGCTTAGTATACAGGGAGGCTGGCTACACCTTC. Translating it yields CASSLVYREAGYTF.